The 27 T cell receptor beta chains below all came from one sample that was sequenced in a study of T-cell reconstitution after alpha-beta-depleted transplantation in children. The TCRbeta library was prepared with unique molecular identifiers. TCRdb re-called the PCR reads through MiXCR, storing one row per CDR3 protein. The sample includes a few hundred thousand distinct CDR3 sequences, approximately 30% of them seen just once. The source material was PBMCs, sampled before TCRalphabeta/CD19-depleted stem cell transplant. The receptors stem from a boy in the first two years of life with Wiskott-Aldrich syndrome, due to receive a stem cell transplant.

The rearrangement links TRBV6-5 to TRBJ2-7, with 7 bases that match TRBD2. Germline values: CDR1 MNHEY, CDR2 SVGAGI. After removal of 0 bases from V and 6 bases from J, the junction contained 8 bases not matched to a gene. The CDR3 loop spans 15 amino acids. The CDR3 DNA follows: TGTGCCAGCAGTTACTCGACTTTGGGGGGGTCCGAGCAGTACTTC. Amino acid sequence: CASSYSTLGGSEQYF.

This clonotype was observed a handful of times. The CDR3, as DNA: TGTGCCAGCAGGGATAGCGGGAGGGCCTCGGTGTCCCAGTACTTC. It translates to CASRDSGRASVSQYF. V is TRBV12-3 or TRBV12-4 and J is TRBJ2-5; 11 nucleotides line up with TRBD2. J lost 9 bases, V lost 6 bases, and 12 bases had no gene match. The CDR3 contains 15 residues.

This clonotype was recorded a few times. The chain employs TRBV5-1 and TRBJ2-5, with a weak D call TRBD1 (5 bases). From germline, CDR1 is SGHRS and CDR2 YFSETQ. CDR3 length: 14 amino acids. V was trimmed by 4 bases and J by 2 bases, leaving 12 bases between them. CDR3 sequence: CASSRPDIQETQYF. CDR3 sequence (DNA): TGCGCCAGCAGCAGACCGGACATTCAAGAGACCCAGTACTTC.

The V gene is TRBV10-3, the J gene TRBJ2-5, with D possibly TRBD2 on 5 matching bases. Trimming pared 3 bases from V and 3 bases from J, leaving 8 bases between. Germline V CDR1 and CDR2: ENHRY, SYGVKD. This CDR3 contains 13 residues. The DNA of the CDR3 is TGTGCCATCAGTGAAACTAGTAAAGAGACCCAGTACTTC. Protein: CAISETSKETQYF.

The CDR3 bases are TGCAGCGTTGCACCATTATGGACAGGATATGGCTACACCTTC. The encoded protein is CSVAPLWTGYGYTF. The V gene is TRBV29-1, the J gene TRBJ1-2, with 7 bases that match TRBD1. The CDR3 is 14 residues long. The germline gives CDR1 SQVTM, CDR2 ANQGSEA. Trimming took 4 bases from V and 5 from J; bases not matched to a gene: 10.

This clonotype was recorded at least ten times. DNA for the CDR3: TGCAGTGCTAGAGAACTAGCTGGCCACGAGCAGTACTTC. Translated: CSARELAGHEQYF. This chain joins TRBV20-1 and TRBJ2-7, with D perhaps matching TRBD2 (6 bases). The CDR3 spans 13 residues. Germline V gene data show CDR1 as DFQATT and CDR2 as SNEGSKA (reference sequence). Trimming removed 0 bases from V and 5 bases from J, with 11 bases in between.

This chain connects TRBV7-6 to TRBJ1-1; TRBD1 matches 9 bases. The length of the CDR3 is 15 residues. Trimming removed 1 base from V and 0 bases from J; junction bases left unmatched: 0. The germline CDR1 and CDR2 sequences are SGHVS and FNYEAQ. The CDR3 protein is CASSLDRGLNTEAFF. CDR3 nucleotides: TGTGCCAGCAGCTTAGACAGGGGGCTGAACACTGAAGCTTTCTTT.

This clonotype was picked up a small number of times. The V and J genes are TRBV5-1 and TRBJ2-1; the D gene could be TRBD1 or TRBD2 (6 bases each). V lost 3 bases and J lost 6, with 28 bases in between. CDR1 is SGHRS, CDR2 YFSETQ, per germline. The length of the CDR3 is 19 residues. Written as DNA, the CDR3 is TGCGCCAGCAGCTCTCGGGTTTCGGAAAGGGGGAGGTCAAGCAATGAGCAGTTCTTC. Protein sequence: CASSSRVSERGRSSNEQFF. The full variable domain, rest sourced from reference TRBV5-1 and TRBJ2-1, is KAGVTQTPRYLIKTRGQQVTLSCSPISGHRSVSWYQQTPGQGLQFLFEYFSETQRNKGNFPGRFSGRQFSNSRSEMNVSTLELGDSALYLCASSSRVSERGRSSNEQFFGPGTRLTVL.

This clonotype came up a few times. The CDR3 spells CASSQVFGGPYNEQFF. In nucleotides, the CDR3 is TGCGCCAGCAGCCAAGTGTTCGGGGGGCCTTACAATGAGCAGTTCTTC. The V gene is TRBV4-1, the J gene TRBJ2-1; the D gene is possibly TRBD2 (7 bases). CDR1 is MGHRA and CDR2 is YSYEKL in the germline V gene. Trimming left V 1 base short and J 4 bases short, with 14 bases between. The CDR3 runs 16 residues.

V usage is TRBV25-1 and J usage is TRBJ2-1; D ambiguous. Germline-derived CDR1 and CDR2 are MGHDK and SYGVNS. V was cut by 6 bases and J by 6 bases, with 9 bases left in between. The CDR3 has 12 residues. CDR3: CASSTKGNEQFF. In DNA form, the CDR3 reads TGTGCCAGCAGCACAAAGGGCAATGAGCAGTTCTTC. The full variable domain, its missing parts supplied by reference TRBV25-1 and TRBJ2-1, is EADIYQTPRYLVIGTGKKITLECSQTMGHDKMYWYQQDPGMELHLIHYSYGVNSTEKGDLSSESTVSRIRTEHFPLTLESARPSHTSQYLCASSTKGNEQFFGPGTRLTVL.

The V call is TRBV10-3, the J call TRBJ1-1; maybe TRBD1 (6 bases). Trimming shortened V by 8 bases and J by 4 bases, and 14 bases separated the two germline ends. The CDR3 covers 13 residues. The germline V gene encodes CDR1 ENHRY and CDR2 SYGVKD. The CDR3: CAIGGGVGTEAFF. CDR3 nucleotides: TGTGCCATCGGCGGGGGCGTCGGCACTGAAGCTTTCTTT.

The chain couples TRBV5-1 to TRBJ2-3, with 16 bases that match TRBD2. The CDR3 covers 18 residues. Germline-derived CDR1 and CDR2 are SGHRS and YFSETQ. Trimming took 3 bases from V and 0 from J; bases not matched to a gene: 4. The CDR3 region has the DNA TGCGCCAGCAGCTCGGGACTAGCGGGAGGGCCTAGCACAGATACGCAGTATTTT. This codes for CASSSGLAGGPSTDTQYF.

This chain links TRBV12-3 or TRBV12-4 with TRBJ2-5; 7 nucleotides line up with TRBD1. The length of the CDR3 is 14 residues. After removal of 5 bases from V and 5 bases from J, the junction contained 8 bases not matched to a gene. CDR3 DNA sequence: TGTGCCAGCAGTAAGACCAACAGGGGTGAGACCCAGTACTTC. Its translation: CASSKTNRGETQYF.

The rearrangement links TRBV12-3 or TRBV12-4 to TRBJ1-2, with 7 bases matching TRBD1. CDR3 length: 13 residues. V was clipped by 7 bases and J by 4 bases; unmatched bases: 6. The CDR3 coding sequence is TGTGCCAGCACCCCTAGGGACAGCTATGGCTACACCTTC. This encodes CASTPRDSYGYTF.

The V and J genes are TRBV12-3 or TRBV12-4 and TRBJ2-1, with 9 bases fitting TRBD2. The CDR3 runs to 15 residues. With 3 bases clipped from V and 9 bases from J, the junction kept 9 bases outside the gene matches. The CDR3 sequence: CASSFTAGGPSEQFF. As DNA, the CDR3 is TGTGCCAGCAGTTTTACCGCGGGAGGGCCCAGTGAGCAGTTCTTC.

The chain has TRBV15 and TRBJ2-3, with D maybe TRBD1 (6 bases). The CDR3 has 14 residues. V gave up 2 bases and J gave up 6 bases, with 12 bases separating them. Germline V CDR1 and CDR2: LNHNV, YYDKDF (reference sequence). The CDR3 DNA reads as TGTGCCACCAGCAGATCCAGACAGGCGGATACGCAGTATTTT. Amino acids: CATSRSRQADTQYF. Complete variable domain (other parts from reference TRBV15 and TRBJ2-3): DAMVIQNPRYQVTQFGKPVTLSCSQTLNHNVMYWYQQKSSQAPKLLFHYYDKDFNNEADTPDNFQSRRPNTSFCFLDIRSPGLGDTAMYLCATSRSRQADTQYFGPGTRLTVL.

V is TRBV5-1 and J is TRBJ2-2, with TRBD1 matching 9 bases. CDR1 is SGHRS and CDR2 is YFSETQ in the germline V gene. The V gene end was trimmed by 0 bases and the J gene end by 5 bases; junction bases not matched to a gene: 5. The CDR3 covers 16 residues. In nucleotides, the CDR3 is TGCGCCAGCAGCTTGGAGACAGGGGGAAAAACCGGGGAGCTGTTTTTT. Translated, it gives CASSLETGGKTGELFF.

CDR3 protein: CASRTGTGDQYEQYF. CDR3 coding DNA: TGTGCCAGCAGGACCGGGACAGGGGACCAATACGAGCAGTACTTC. The chain joins TRBV27 to TRBJ2-7, with 10 bases that match TRBD1. The ends lost 6 bases at V and 4 bases at J; junction bases unmatched: 9. The CDR3 sequence is 15 residues long. CDR1 and CDR2 (germline): MNHEY, SMNVEV (reference sequence).

This chain connects TRBV18 to TRBJ1-5; perhaps TRBD1 as D (5 bases). The CDR3 length is 15 residues. Per germline, CDR1 KGHSH and CDR2 LQKENI. The V end was cut by 2 bases, the J end by 2 bases, with 10 bases between. CDR3 amino acids: CASSPGGRGNQPQHF. CDR3 bases: TGTGCCAGCTCACCAGGGGGTAGGGGCAATCAGCCCCAGCATTTT.

This sequence joins TRBV4-1 and TRBJ2-1, with no clear D. CDR1 is MGHRA, CDR2 YSYEKL, per germline. The germline V and J ends were trimmed by 1 base and 8 bases, with 6 bases remaining between them. CDR3 size: 12 residues. The CDR3 nucleotides are TGCGCCAGCAGCCAAGGGCAGGATGAGCAGTTCTTC. Translated, it gives CASSQGQDEQFF.

This clonotype was counted between two and nine times. The chain carries TRBV3-1 and TRBJ2-5; D is perhaps TRBD1 (6 bases). Germline V lookup: CDR1 LGHDT, CDR2 YNNKEL (reference sequence). This CDR3 comprises 14 residues. V dropped 2 bases and J dropped 1 base, with 8 bases sitting between them. The CDR3 reads CASSQLGAQETQYF. The CDR3 nucleotides read TGTGCCAGCAGCCAACTGGGGGCCCAAGAGACCCAGTACTTC.

This clonotype has just a few counts. This chain connects TRBV5-6 to TRBJ2-1, with 7 bases fitting TRBD2. The CDR3 spans 16 residues. Germline V gene data show CDR1 as SGHDT and CDR2 as YYEEEE. V trimming: 0 bases; J trimming: 7 bases; junction bases outside the gene matches: 10. The CDR3 DNA sequence: TGTGCCAGCAGCTTGGGTCTCGCGGGAGTGGTGAATGAGCAGTTCTTC. Encoded protein: CASSLGLAGVVNEQFF.

This clonotype occurred a few times. This chain connects TRBV24-1 to TRBJ2-3; 8 bases fit TRBD1. Germline V lookup: CDR1 KGHDR, CDR2 SFDVKD. Losses at the gene ends were 4 bases for V and 11 bases for J; bases not matched to a gene: 4. The length of the CDR3 is 12 residues. CDR3 nucleotide sequence: TGTGCCACCAGTGAGCGGACAGGGAAGCAGTATTTT. Translated, it gives CATSERTGKQYF.

The J gene is TRBJ1-1, the V gene TRBV2; TRBD1 might be the D (6 bases). Trimming removed 4 bases at V and 0 bases at J, with 9 bases between. Germline V lookup: CDR1 SNHLY, CDR2 FYNNEI. The CDR3 is 14 amino acids. The CDR3 DNA reads TGTGCCAGCAGTGGGCCAGGGGTGAACACTGAAGCTTTCTTT. Translation: CASSGPGVNTEAFF.

The chain combines TRBV5-1 with TRBJ1-3; D remains unclear. Trimming cost V 0 bases and J 4 bases, with 5 bases left between them. Germline CDR1 and CDR2: SGHRS and YFSETQ. The CDR3 sequence is 13 residues long. CDR3 sequence (DNA): TGCGCCAGCAGCTTGGCCTTCGGAAACACCATATATTTT. Amino acid sequence: CASSLAFGNTIYF.

The chain links TRBV10-3 to TRBJ2-3; 9 positions agree with TRBD2. CDR3 length: 15 amino acids. Trimming removed 4 bases from V and 2 bases from J; junction bases left unmatched: 4. Looked up from germline, CDR1 is ENHRY and CDR2 is SYGVKD. This CDR3 is CAISGLAGYTDTQYF. CDR3 nucleotide sequence: TGTGCCATCAGTGGTCTAGCGGGGTACACAGATACGCAGTATTTT.

The chain uses TRBV12-3 or TRBV12-4 and TRBJ2-1, with D possibly being TRBD1 (6 bases). CDR3 size: 11 residues. V was cut by 4 bases and J by 12 bases, with 10 bases left in between. In nucleotides, the CDR3 is TGTGCCAGCAGTTCTGACAGGAGGCAGTTCTTC. This encodes CASSSDRRQFF.